These 27 T cell receptor beta chains were all obtained from the same sample, sequenced in a study of response to subunit inactivated influenza vaccine (dated by TCRdb to the late 2010s). The protocol used for the library was RT-PCR. Sequenced using an Illumina HiSeq 2500. TCRdb reprocessing: public reads trimmed at Q25 with fastp, clones called with MiXCR, in-frame beta chains kept. Every distinct CDR3 protein forms one entry, paired with its most common genes and DNA. In this sample the table shows roughly 190,000 distinct CDR3 sequences, approximately 14% of which occur a single time. Roughly 24% of the sample is taken by the ten largest. This specimen was CD8+ T cells sorted from PBMCs, taken 4 to 6 days after vaccination. Receptors originate from a man aged 50-60 years who received an inactivated influenza vaccine. Donor details come from another sample of the same person, matched by shared clones.

This clonotype was recorded at least ten times. The chain employs TRBV4-1 and TRBJ2-2; 10 nucleotides match TRBD2. The germline V gene has CDR1 MGHRA and CDR2 YSYEKL. The CDR3 runs 17 residues. V gave up 5 bases and J gave up 3 bases; unmatched junction bases: 9. The CDR3: CASSTTSGLTHTGELFF. CDR3 coding DNA: TGCGCCAGCAGCACGACTAGCGGGCTAACGCACACCGGGGAGCTGTTTTTT.

This clonotype was counted many times. The genes are TRBV7-6 and TRBJ2-3; tentatively, D is TRBD2 (7 bases). Trimming shortened V by 2 bases and J by 0 bases, and 9 bases separated the two germline ends. The CDR3 has 15 residues. Germline loops: CDR1 SGHVS, CDR2 FNYEAQ. DNA of the CDR3: TGTGCCAGCAGCTTAAGGGGGGGTAGCACAGATACGCAGTATTTT. Its translation is CASSLRGGSTDTQYF.

This clonotype was observed a few times. The chain recombines TRBV9 with TRBJ2-5, with D maybe TRBD2 (5 bases). The V end lost 0 bases, the J end lost 2 bases, and 8 bases lay between the germline ends. This CDR3 contains 14 residues. The germline CDR1 and CDR2 sequences are SGDLS and YYNGEE. The CDR3 DNA reads as TGTGCCAGCAGCGTAGCGGACTCACAAGAGACCCAGTACTTC. As protein: CASSVADSQETQYF.

In this sample, this clonotype turned up many times. CDR3 in amino acids: CSVSDPYNEQFF. In nucleotides, the CDR3 is TGCAGCGTTAGTGACCCTTACAATGAGCAGTTCTTC. The chain carries TRBV29-1 and TRBJ2-1; D call uncertain. Trimming left V 5 bases short and J 4 bases short, with 9 bases between. The CDR3 runs to 12 residues. CDR1 SQVTM and CDR2 ANQGSEA come from the germline V gene.

This clonotype was observed many times. The V and J genes are TRBV15 and TRBJ2-7; D possibly corresponds to TRBD2 (5 bases). Germline CDR1 and CDR2: LNHNV and YYDKDF (reference sequence). V dropped 0 bases and J dropped 1 base, with 7 bases sitting between them. The length of the CDR3 is 14 residues. CDR3 sequence: CATSREGSSYEQYF. CDR3 in DNA: TGTGCCACCAGCAGAGAGGGGAGTTCCTACGAGCAGTACTTC.

The CDR3 reads CASSDLNTGELFF. DNA of the CDR3: TGTGCCAGCAGCGATCTAAACACCGGGGAGCTGTTTTTT. The rearrangement joins TRBV3-1 to TRBJ2-2; D not resolved. This CDR3 spans 13 amino acids. Germline CDR1 is LGHDT and CDR2 is YNNKEL (reference sequence). V lost 5 bases and J lost 2, with 6 bases in between. Full variable domain (missing parts from reference TRBV3-1 and TRBJ2-2): DTAVSQTPKYLVTQMGNDKSIKCEQNLGHDTMYWYKQDSKKFLKIMFSYNNKELIINETVPNRFSPKSPDKAHLNLHINSLELGDSAVYFCASSDLNTGELFFGEGSRLTVL.

This clonotype occurred a few times. CDR3 region: CASSPNGDYEQYF. The CDR3 DNA sequence: TGTGCCAGCTCCCCAAACGGAGACTACGAGCAGTACTTC. The chain recombines TRBV2 with TRBJ2-7; D is unresolved. The CDR3 is 13 amino acids. CDR1 and CDR2 from the germline V gene are SNHLY and FYNNEI. V lost 8 bases and J lost 3, with 14 bases in between.

At least ten counts were recorded for this clonotype. The chain joins TRBV4-3 to TRBJ2-3; D is ambiguous. The CDR3 contains 14 residues. Germline values: CDR1 LGHNA, CDR2 YSLEER. V lost 0 bases and J 2 bases, leaving 6 bases between the germline ends. The CDR3 bases are TGCGCCAGCAGCCAAGAAGAGCCCACAGATACGCAGTATTTT. Translation gives CASSQEEPTDTQYF.

In this sample, this clonotype turned up a few times. This chain joins TRBV4-1 and TRBJ2-1; 7 positions agree with TRBD2. The V and J ends lost 1 base and 4 bases, in that order; junction bases with no gene match: 7. The CDR3 is 16 amino acids. Per germline, CDR1 MGHRA and CDR2 YSYEKL. The CDR3 coding sequence is TGCGCCAGCAGCCAAGTATCCGGGGGGTCGTACAATGAGCAGTTCTTC. This gives the protein CASSQVSGGSYNEQFF.

This chain links TRBV18 with TRBJ1-2; the D gene is possibly TRBD1 (6 bases). The V end was cut by 3 bases, the J end by 3 bases, with 14 bases between. Germline V lookup: CDR1 KGHSH, CDR2 LQKENI. This CDR3 spans 15 amino acids. The CDR3: CASSPRGRSDYGYTF. The CDR3 DNA follows: TGTGCCAGCTCACCCCGGGGGCGTTCGGACTATGGCTACACCTTC.

V and J are TRBV5-5 and TRBJ1-1; weak D call: TRBD1 (6 bases). With 5 bases removed from V and 3 bases from J, the gap between germline ends came to 20 bases. Germline V gives CDR1 SGHKS, CDR2 YYEKEE (reference sequence). The CDR3 is made up of 16 amino acids. The CDR3 region is CASRLQGSGMYTEAFF. The CDR3 nucleotides read TGTGCCAGCAGGCTACAGGGCTCTGGAATGTACACTGAAGCTTTCTTT. Full variable domain (outside the CDR3, taken from reference TRBV5-5 and TRBJ1-1): DAGVTQSPTHLIKTRGQQVTLRCSPISGHKSVSWYQQVLGQGPQFIFQYYEKEERGRGNFPDRFSARQFPNYSSELNVNALLLGDSALYLCASRLQGSGMYTEAFFGQGTRLTVV.

In its sample, this clonotype was seen a few times. The chain is built from TRBV7-9 and TRBJ2-7, with 7 bases aligning to TRBD1. Germline values: CDR1 SEHNR, CDR2 FQNEAQ (reference sequence). There are 12 residues in the CDR3. The CDR3 reads CAGAGGTYEQYF. In DNA, the CDR3 is TGTGCTGGGGCAGGGGGTACATACGAGCAGTACTTC.

This clonotype was seen a handful of times. The chain is built from TRBV2 and TRBJ2-7, with 9 positions matching TRBD2. Germline assignment: CDR1 SNHLY and CDR2 FYNNEI. V was clipped by 2 bases and J by 5 bases; unmatched bases: 7. The CDR3 loop spans 15 amino acids. The CDR3, as DNA: TGTGCCAGCAGTGAATTGGGACTAGCACCGCACGAGCAGTACTTC. It codes for CASSELGLAPHEQYF.

In this sample, this clonotype turned up a few times. The chain is built from TRBV29-1 and TRBJ2-1, with a weak D call TRBD1 (5 bases). CDR3 length: 14 amino acids. V was clipped by 5 bases and J by 4 bases, with 15 bases between them. Germline V lookup: CDR1 SQVTM, CDR2 ANQGSEA. The CDR3 nucleotides are TGCAGCGTTCTGACAGAGGTCCTTTACAATGAGCAGTTCTTC. Amino acids: CSVLTEVLYNEQFF.

The chain is built from TRBV21-1 and TRBJ1-5. TRBV21-1 is assigned pseudogene status. The CDR3 spans 17 residues. CDR3: CASSKGGGAGSNQPQHF. In DNA form, the CDR3 reads TGTGCCAGCAGCAAAGGAGGGGGAGCGGGAAGCAATCAGCCCCAGCATTTT.

The chain combines TRBV6-2 or TRBV6-3 with TRBJ2-3; D may be TRBD2 (6 bases). V was trimmed by 5 bases and J by 2 bases, leaving 11 bases between them. Germline lookup yields CDR1 MNHEY and CDR2 SVGEGT. The length of the CDR3 is 14 residues. CDR3 bases: TGTGCCAGCAGTCCTATAGCGGACACAGATACGCAGTATTTT. Amino acid sequence: CASSPIADTDTQYF.

The rearrangement joins TRBV4-2 to TRBJ2-7; 9 bases agree with TRBD2. The CDR3 runs 16 residues. The V and J ends lost 0 bases and 2 bases, in that order; junction bases with no gene match: 5. Germline CDR1 LGHNA, CDR2 YNFKEQ. CDR3 residues: CASSQESRTSAYEQYF. The CDR3 nucleotides read TGTGCCAGCAGCCAAGAGTCGAGGACTAGCGCCTACGAGCAGTACTTC.

The chain employs TRBV7-3 and TRBJ2-3; the match to TRBD2 covers 8 bases. Germline V gene sequence: CDR1 SGHTA, CDR2 FQGTGA. The CDR3 is 14 amino acids. J lost 5 bases, V lost 2 bases, and 3 bases had no gene match. This chain's CDR3 is CASSLAGGEDTQYF. The CDR3 DNA reads as TGTGCCAGCAGCTTAGCGGGAGGTGAAGATACGCAGTATTTT.

This clonotype was seen repeatedly, ten times or more. The chain carries TRBV7-9 and TRBJ1-2; tentative D call: TRBD1 (6 bases). Germline assignment: CDR1 SEHNR and CDR2 FQNEAQ (reference sequence). The V end was cut by 5 bases, the J end by 1 base, with 14 bases between. The length of the CDR3 is 15 residues. The CDR3 sequence: CASSPIRGLNYGYTF. The CDR3 bases are TGTGCCAGCAGCCCAATTCGGGGGCTTAACTATGGCTACACCTTC.

This clonotype came up many times. V gene TRBV29-1 combines with J gene TRBJ2-2; D is perhaps TRBD2 (5 bases). The CDR3 totals 14 residues. Germline CDR1 and CDR2: SQVTM and ANQGSEA. V dropped 0 bases and J dropped 7 bases, with 12 bases sitting between them. DNA for the CDR3: TGCAGCGTTGAAGACAGGCTCGGGAACGGGGAGCTGTTTTTT. Residues: CSVEDRLGNGELFF.

This rearrangement joins TRBV20-1 to TRBJ2-7, with D possibly matching TRBD1 (5 bases). Deletions cut 0 bases from V and 3 bases from J, with 12 bases between. This CDR3 comprises 14 residues. The germline CDR1 and CDR2 sequences are DFQATT and SNEGSKA (reference sequence). The CDR3 sequence is CSARDEDTNYEQYF. The CDR3 nucleotides read TGCAGTGCTAGAGATGAGGACACCAACTACGAGCAGTACTTC.

In its sample, this clonotype was seen a few times. The rearrangement uses TRBV6-6 and TRBJ2-5; D ambiguous. Trimming removed 6 bases from V and 9 bases from J, with 8 bases in between. This CDR3 has 10 residues. CDR1 and CDR2 (germline): MNHNY, SVGAGI (reference sequence). The CDR3 DNA is TGTGCCAGCAGGGGAACGGCCCAGTACTTC. It translates to CASRGTAQYF.

The chain recombines TRBV2 with TRBJ2-4, with D possibly TRBD2 on 5 matching bases. Trimming took 7 bases from V and 0 from J, leaving 16 bases between them. Germline CDR1 and CDR2: SNHLY and FYNNEI. The CDR3 covers 16 residues. In nucleotides, the CDR3 is TGTGCCAGCACCCCATGGGTGGGGAGAGCCAAAAACATTCAGTACTTC. Its protein product is CASTPWVGRAKNIQYF.

In this sample, this clonotype turned up a few times. The chain links TRBV27 to TRBJ2-1; 9 nucleotides match TRBD2. The ends lost 5 bases at V and 6 bases at J; junction bases unmatched: 5. Germline V gives CDR1 MNHEY, CDR2 SMNVEV (reference sequence). This CDR3 has 14 residues. Here the CDR3 reads CASSPGLALNEQFF. As DNA, the CDR3 is TGTGCCAGCAGTCCGGGACTAGCCCTCAATGAGCAGTTCTTC.

The rearrangement joins TRBV9 to TRBJ1-2, with TRBD1 identical over 9 bases. This CDR3 is built from 15 residues. The germline gives CDR1 SGDLS, CDR2 YYNGEE. V trimming: 2 bases; J trimming: 8 bases; junction bases outside the gene matches: 10. The CDR3 protein is CASSVGQGTTFGYTF. The DNA for the CDR3 is TGTGCCAGCAGCGTCGGACAGGGGACAACCTTCGGCTACACCTTC.

Concerning this clonotype: A much larger clone lies a single base off, so this may be a read error. The chain links TRBV7-2 to TRBJ2-3; the D is unclear. Per germline, CDR1 SGHTA and CDR2 FQGNSA. This CDR3 spans 15 amino acids. The CDR3, as DNA: TGTGCCAGCAGTTTAATTGGAACCAACACAGCTACGCAGTATTTT. This translates into CASSLIGTNTATQYF.

A note on this clonotype: Mismatch with germline at one junction end may stem from a read error. The chain is built from TRBV7-9 and TRBJ2-1, with TRBD1 matching 7 bases. The CDR3 consists of 12 residues. Looked up from germline, CDR1 is SEHNR and CDR2 is FQNEAQ (reference sequence). In nucleotides, the CDR3 is TGTGCCAGCAGCTTAGAAGGGACAGACCAGGTCTTC. Translated, it gives CASSLEGTDQVF.